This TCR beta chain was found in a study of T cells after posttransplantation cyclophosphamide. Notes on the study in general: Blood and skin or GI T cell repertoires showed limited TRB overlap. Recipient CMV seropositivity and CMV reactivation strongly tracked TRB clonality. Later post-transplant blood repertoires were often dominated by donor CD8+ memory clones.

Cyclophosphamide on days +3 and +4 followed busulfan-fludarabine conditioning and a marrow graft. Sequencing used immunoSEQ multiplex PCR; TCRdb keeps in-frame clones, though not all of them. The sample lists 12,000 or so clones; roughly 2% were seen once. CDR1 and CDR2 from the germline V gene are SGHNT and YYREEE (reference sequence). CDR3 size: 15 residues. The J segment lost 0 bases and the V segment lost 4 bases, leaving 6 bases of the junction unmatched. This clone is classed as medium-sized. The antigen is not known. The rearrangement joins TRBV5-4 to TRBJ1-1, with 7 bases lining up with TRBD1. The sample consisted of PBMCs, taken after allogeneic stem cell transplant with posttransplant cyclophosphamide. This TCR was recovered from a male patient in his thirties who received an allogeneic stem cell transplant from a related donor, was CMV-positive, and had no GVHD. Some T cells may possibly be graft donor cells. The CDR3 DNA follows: TGTGCCAGCAGCCCGGGCAGGGGGGTGAACACTGAAGCTTTCTTT. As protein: CASSPGRGVNTEAFF. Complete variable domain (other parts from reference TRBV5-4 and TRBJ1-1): ETGVTQSPTHLIKTRGQQVTLRCSSQSGHNTVSWYQQALGQGPQFIFQYYREEENGRGNFPPRFSGLQFPNYSSELNVNALELDDSALYLCASSPGRGVNTEAFFGQGTRLTVV.